Presented here are 21 T cell receptor beta chains from one specimen sequenced in a study of T cells in Graves' hyperthyroidism and ophthalmopathy. Using RNA transcripts as the source, TCR beta CDR3 regions were amplified. HTBI primers drove first-round RT-PCR of the TCR CDR3. Each CDR3 protein is one row after TCRdb ran MiXCR on the multiplex PCR reads. In the table there are roughly 330,000 distinct CDR3 sequences, around 16% of which are singletons. Source material: blood. These receptors originate from a man under 40 with Graves' hyperthyroidism.

This clonotype was counted a single time. This chain joins TRBV6-2 or TRBV6-3 and TRBJ2-3; 7 bases are a match to TRBD2. Germline V CDR1 and CDR2: MNHEY, SVGEGT. The CDR3 extends over 14 amino acids. The V gene end was trimmed by 6 bases and the J gene end by 3 bases; junction bases not matched to a gene: 6. The DNA for the CDR3 is TGTGCCAGCAGCTCTGAACTAGCGACAGATACGCAGTATTTT. This sequence encodes CASSSELATDTQYF.

This clonotype is a singleton in its sample. A much larger clone sits a single nucleotide away, making a read error possible. V gene TRBV5-1 combines with J gene TRBJ2-3, with D uncertain. The DNA matches TRBJ1-5 better at its end, which makes the J call doubtful. CDR1 SGHRS and CDR2 YFSETQ come from the germline V gene. This CDR3 comprises 13 residues. CDR3 sequence: CARNGSLTDTQHF. The CDR3 DNA sequence: TGCGCCAGGAACGGGAGTTTAACAGATACGCAGCATTTT.

This clonotype was picked up many times. This sequence joins TRBV13 and TRBJ1-5; D may be TRBD1 (5 bases). This CDR3 contains 13 residues. Trimming stripped 5 bases from V and 11 bases from J, with 16 bases between. Germline V gene lookup returns CDR1 PRHDT and CDR2 FYEKMQ (reference sequence). CDR3 in amino acids: CASSTETEGAQHF. As DNA, the CDR3 is TGTGCCAGCAGCACCGAGACAGAAGGTGCCCAGCATTTT.

The chain uses TRBV29-1 and TRBJ2-7, with 9 bases identical to TRBD1. Germline lookup yields CDR1 SQVTM and CDR2 ANQGSEA. J lost 4 bases, V lost 5 bases, and 12 bases had no gene match. This CDR3 is built from 15 residues. The CDR3 DNA reads as TGCAGCGTTCTCCCTGGACAGGGGAGCCCTTACGAGCAGTACTTC. Protein: CSVLPGQGSPYEQYF.

This clonotype was detected many times. This rearrangement joins TRBV6-1 to TRBJ2-7, with D possibly being TRBD2 (5 bases). This CDR3 region has 11 residues. The germline V gene has CDR1 MNHNS and CDR2 SASEGT. V dropped 8 bases and J dropped 6 bases, with 11 bases sitting between them. The CDR3 region is CASGLRGEQYF. Written as DNA, the CDR3 is TGTGCCAGCGGCCTTCGGGGCGAGCAGTACTTC.

This clonotype was counted many times. V is TRBV7-2 and J is TRBJ2-7; D tentatively reads TRBD1 or TRBD2 (5 bases each). Trimming left V 2 bases short and J 0 bases short, with 14 bases between. Germline V lookup: CDR1 SGHTA, CDR2 FQGNSA. The CDR3 sequence is 16 residues long. CDR3 region: CASSLTGQVPSYEQYF. CDR3 nucleotides: TGTGCCAGCAGCTTAACGGGGCAGGTCCCCTCCTACGAGCAGTACTTC. Looking up the rest from reference TRBV7-2 and TRBJ2-7 gives the full variable domain: GAGVSQSPSNKVTEKGKDVELRCDPISGHTALYWYRQSLGQGLEFLIYFQGNSAPDKSGLPSDRFSAERTGGSVSTLTIQRTQQEDSAVYLCASSLTGQVPSYEQYFGPGTRLTVT.

This clonotype was recorded many times. The V call is TRBV2, the J call TRBJ2-7, with D unresolved. The ends were cut back, 4 bases at V and 5 bases at J, with 21 bases in the middle. The germline V gene encodes CDR1 SNHLY and CDR2 FYNNEI. The CDR3 consists of 16 residues. The DNA of the CDR3 is TGTGCCAGCAGTGTTCGGGTGACGACCGCACCCGACGAGCAGTACTTC. Its protein product is CASSVRVTTAPDEQYF.

The CDR3 nucleotides read TGTGCCAGCAGCCAAGGCCTAGACTCGAGGGTCGGGGAGACCCAGTTCTTC. It encodes CASSQGLDSRVGETQFF. This chain connects TRBV14 to TRBJ2-5; the D gene is possibly TRBD2 (5 bases). The J call is doubtful: the DNA matches TRBJ2-1 better. Germline loops: CDR1 SGHDN, CDR2 FVKESK. The CDR3 has 17 residues.

This clonotype came up many times. The chain couples TRBV11-3 to TRBJ2-1, with TRBD2 matching 11 bases. This CDR3 contains 13 residues. Germline trimming cut 8 bases from V and 8 bases from J; bases unmatched to any gene: 5. Germline CDR1 is SGHNT and CDR2 is YENEEA. This CDR3 is CASGLAGLYEQFF. The DNA of the CDR3 is TGTGCCAGCGGACTAGCGGGTTTGTATGAGCAGTTCTTC.

This clonotype was recorded many times. The genes are TRBV6-2 or TRBV6-3 and TRBJ2-3; 10 bases agree with TRBD2. V gave up 5 bases and J gave up 3 bases; unmatched junction bases: 5. This CDR3 spans 15 amino acids. CDR1 MNHEY and CDR2 SVGEGT come from the germline V gene. The CDR3 here is CASSQELAGTDTQYF. The CDR3 DNA is TGTGCCAGCAGTCAGGAACTAGCGGGAACAGATACGCAGTATTTT.

The gene calls are TRBV19 and TRBJ2-2, with a weak D call TRBD2 (6 bases). CDR1 and CDR2 (germline): LNHDA, SQIVND (reference sequence). The ends were cut back, 3 bases at V and 3 bases at J, with 11 bases in the middle. This CDR3 has 15 amino acids. CDR3 sequence: CASSIPLADTGELFF. CDR3 DNA: TGTGCCAGTAGTATTCCCTTAGCGGACACCGGGGAGCTGTTTTTT.

This clonotype was counted ten times or more. The chain employs TRBV7-2 and TRBJ1-1; D remains unclear. The CDR3 is made up of 12 amino acids. From germline, CDR1 is SGHTA and CDR2 FQGNSA. V lost 1 base, J lost 7 bases, and 7 bases lay in between. CDR3 bases: TGTGCCAGCAGCTTAGACACGGTTGAAGCTTTCTTT. This sequence encodes CASSLDTVEAFF.

This clonotype was observed a few times. CDR3 bases: TGCGCCAGCAGCTTGGATTTTTGGGGTAACACCGGGGAGCTGTTTTTT. Its protein is CASSLDFWGNTGELFF. The genes are TRBV5-1 and TRBJ2-2, with D hard to call. Germline assignment: CDR1 SGHRS and CDR2 YFSETQ. The V end lost 0 bases, the J end lost 2 bases, and 11 bases lay between the germline ends. This CDR3 comprises 16 residues.

At least ten counts were recorded for this clonotype. The chain joins TRBV20-1 to TRBJ2-3; D is uncertain. This CDR3 has 14 residues. Trimming took 6 bases from V and 1 from J, leaving 14 bases between them. The germline V gene encodes CDR1 DFQATT and CDR2 SNEGSKA (reference sequence). The CDR3 DNA reads as TGCAGTGCACCCGGACCTTTGGGCACAGATACGCAGTATTTT. Translated, it gives CSAPGPLGTDTQYF.

This clonotype was seen at least ten times. The chain employs TRBV6-1 and TRBJ2-3; D is undetermined. The CDR3 sequence is 11 residues long. Germline V CDR1 and CDR2: MNHNS, SASEGT. Trimming pared 8 bases from V and 0 bases from J, leaving 3 bases between. CDR3 DNA sequence: TGTGCCAGCGGAAGCACAGATACGCAGTATTTT. Translating gives CASGSTDTQYF.

The V call is TRBV28, the J call TRBJ2-7, with TRBD1 as a possible D gene (6 bases). Germline V gives CDR1 MDHEN, CDR2 SYDVKM. V lost 6 bases and J lost 2, with 20 bases in between. The CDR3 consists of 16 residues. CDR3 DNA: TGTGCCAGCAGAACACCGGACAGCCAAGACCCCTACGAGCAGTACTTC. It codes for CASRTPDSQDPYEQYF.

This clonotype appeared many times. The chain is built from TRBV7-3 and TRBJ2-1; 9 nucleotides match TRBD2. The CDR3 sequence is 16 residues long. The germline V gene has CDR1 SGHTA and CDR2 FQGTGA. The ends lost 5 bases at V and 8 bases at J; junction bases unmatched: 13. CDR3 sequence: CASSPLAGRDDDEQFF. DNA for the CDR3: TGTGCCAGCAGCCCTCTAGCGGGACGGGATGACGATGAGCAGTTCTTC. Combining the CDR3 with reference TRBV7-3 and TRBJ2-1 gives the whole variable domain GAGVSQTPSNKVTEKGKYVELRCDPISGHTALYWYRQSLGQGPEFLIYFQGTGAADDSGLPNDRFFAVRPEGSVSTLKIQRTERGDSAVYLCASSPLAGRDDDEQFFGPGTRLTVL.

This clonotype was seen many times. V is TRBV5-5 and J is TRBJ1-5; D gene unclear. This CDR3 contains 17 residues. Germline CDR1 and CDR2: SGHKS and YYEKEE (reference sequence). Trimming removed 0 bases from V and 4 bases from J, with 17 bases in between. Here the CDR3 DNA reads TGTGCCAGCAGCTTGGGATTTTGGAATCCGCGGAATCAGCCCCAGCATTTT. Amino acid sequence: CASSLGFWNPRNQPQHF. Filled out from reference TRBV5-5 and TRBJ1-5, the complete variable domain reads DAGVTQSPTHLIKTRGQQVTLRCSPISGHKSVSWYQQVLGQGPQFIFQYYEKEERGRGNFPDRFSARQFPNYSSELNVNALLLGDSALYLCASSLGFWNPRNQPQHFGDGTRLSIL.

The CDR3 DNA reads TGCAGCGTCGGAGGGACAGGTCTTGGCTACACCTTC. Residues: CSVGGTGLGYTF. The V call is TRBV29-1, the J call TRBJ1-2, with TRBD1 matching 8 bases. The V segment lost 6 bases and the J segment 7 bases; nucleotides outside the gene matches: 7. This CDR3 spans 12 amino acids. Germline-derived CDR1 and CDR2 are SQVTM and ANQGSEA.

The chain uses TRBV4-1 and TRBJ1-2, with D unclear. CDR1 and CDR2 from the germline V gene are MGHRA and YSYEKL. The CDR3 contains 15 residues. V was trimmed by 0 bases and J by 0 bases, leaving 8 bases between them. As DNA, the CDR3 is TGCGCCAGCAGCCAAGATTCCCAGACTAACTATGGCTACACCTTC. It encodes CASSQDSQTNYGYTF.

The chain couples TRBV5-1 to TRBJ2-2; D ambiguous. This CDR3 has 18 residues. CDR1 is SGHRS and CDR2 is YFSETQ in the germline V gene. Trimming removed 0 bases at V and 0 bases at J, with 15 bases between. CDR3 in amino acids: CASSLGGRRLANTGELFF. In nucleotides, the CDR3 is TGCGCCAGCAGCTTGGGTGGTCGGAGATTAGCGAACACCGGGGAGCTGTTTTTT.